This T cell receptor (beta chain) was obtained from a study of CD8 T cells in ankylosing spondylitis. Quantitative 5'-RACE with molecular barcodes generated TCR beta libraries. TCRdb reprocessed the 5' RACE reads with MiXCR, giving one entry per CDR3 protein. The repertoire includes hundreds of thousands of distinct CDR3 sequences, 20% to 30% of them detected once, and under 8% sits in the top ten. The CDR3 contains 15 residues. Germline values: CDR1 DFQATT, CDR2 SNEGSKA (reference sequence). The V and J ends lost 2 bases and 5 bases respectively, with 16 bases between them. Study conclusions and caveats: Certain motif variants had earlier appeared in reactive arthritis synovial fluid and blood. There was a TCR beta motif, made of several highly homologous variants, that appeared characteristic of ankylosing spondylitis blood.

In regard to this clonotype: Its cognate antigen is unknown.

This receptor was identified in a male donor with ankylosing spondylitis or in good health (not recorded which). The sequencing sample was made of blood, either unsorted or a sorted T cell fraction (not recorded which). The chain uses TRBV20-1 and TRBJ2-4; no reliable D call. The CDR3 DNA is TGCAGTGCTAGATCCCGAATCCGTTGGCAAAACATTCAGTACTTC. Protein: CSARSRIRWQNIQYF.